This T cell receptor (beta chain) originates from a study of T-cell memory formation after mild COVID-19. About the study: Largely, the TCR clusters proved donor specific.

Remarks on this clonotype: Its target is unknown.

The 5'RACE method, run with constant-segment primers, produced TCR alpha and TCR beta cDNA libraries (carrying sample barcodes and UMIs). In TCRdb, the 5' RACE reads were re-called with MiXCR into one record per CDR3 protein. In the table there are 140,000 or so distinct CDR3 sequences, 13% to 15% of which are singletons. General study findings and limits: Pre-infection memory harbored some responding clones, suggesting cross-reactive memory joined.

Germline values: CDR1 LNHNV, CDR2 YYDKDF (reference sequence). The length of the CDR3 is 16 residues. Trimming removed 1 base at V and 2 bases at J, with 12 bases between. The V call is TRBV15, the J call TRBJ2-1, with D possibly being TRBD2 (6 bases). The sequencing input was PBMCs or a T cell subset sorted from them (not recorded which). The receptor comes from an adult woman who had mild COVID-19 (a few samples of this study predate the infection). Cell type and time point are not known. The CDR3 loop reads CATSRGLVVAYNEQFF. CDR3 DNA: TGTGCCACCAGCAGAGGACTAGTGGTAGCCTACAATGAGCAGTTCTTC.